Below, one TCR beta chain is given with its context. Its antigen is not known. Urothelial carcinoma in patients was locally advanced or metastatic. This sample was taken from a study of PD-L1 blockade in urothelial cancer. Study summary: The median number of T cells present in blood samples was about 140,000.

Study-wide points: Below-median blood TCR clonality before treatment forecast better survival.

V was shortened by 6 bases and J by 3 bases, with 14 bases between the two germline ends. Germline V gene sequence: CDR1 LNHDA, CDR2 SQIVND (reference sequence). This CDR3 comprises 15 residues. Sequencing used immunoSEQ multiplex PCR; TCRdb keeps in-frame clones, though not all of them. The data show some 32,000 clones, roughly 82% seen once. The V gene is TRBV19, the J gene TRBJ2-2; TRBD1 is a possible D gene (7 bases). The specimen comprised PBMCs, sampled around atezolizumab (anti-PD-L1) treatment. This sequence was found in a man aged 60-69 years with urothelial cancer. As DNA, the CDR3 is TGTGCCAGTAGCCAGGGGGGCCGCGACACCGGGGAGCTGTTTTTT. Its protein is CASSQGGRDTGELFF.